Following are 23 T cell receptor beta chains from one sample sequenced in a study of blood T cell repertoires in COVID-19. Here immunoSEQ multiplex PCR was the method, and the copy in TCRdb shows in-frame clones only, minus some. The sample shows about 130,000 clones, around 84% of them seen only once. The sequencing input was peripheral blood. Source of these receptors: a woman of 80 years or more with acute or convalescent COVID-19.

V is TRBV27 and J is TRBJ1-2, with 7 bases fitting TRBD1. CDR3 size: 15 residues. The V segment lost 5 bases and the J segment 7 bases; nucleotides outside the gene matches: 13. From germline, CDR1 is MNHEY and CDR2 SMNVEV (reference sequence). The DNA for the CDR3 is TGTGCCAGCAGTCCATGGACAGGAGGCGTTTCTGGCTACACCTTC. It is translated as CASSPWTGGVSGYTF.

This clone was seen a few times. J is TRBJ2-3 and V is TRBV15; D might be TRBD1 (6 bases). Germline CDR1 and CDR2: LNHNV and YYDKDF (reference sequence). Trimming removed 1 base at V and 4 bases at J, with 15 bases between. The CDR3 contains 16 residues. CDR3: CATSRGNRDLPDTQYF. CDR3 nucleotides: TGTGCCACCAGCAGAGGGAACAGGGATCTTCCAGATACGCAGTATTTT.

V is TRBV9 and J is TRBJ1-1; TRBD1 aligns across 7 bases. CDR1 SGDLS and CDR2 YYNGEE come from the germline V gene. V gave up 3 bases and J gave up 1 base; unmatched junction bases: 18. This CDR3 comprises 19 residues. Here the CDR3 reads CASSGQGDVISLENTEAFF. The CDR3, as DNA: TGTGCCAGCAGCGGACAGGGCGACGTTATTTCCCTGGAGAACACTGAAGCTTTCTTT.

Here the CDR3 reads CASRGQGLNTEAFF. CDR3 sequence (DNA): TGTGCCAGCAGGGGACAGGGGTTGAACACTGAAGCTTTCTTT. The chain employs TRBV6-5 and TRBJ1-1, with 10 bases that match TRBD1. This CDR3 has 14 amino acids. V gave up 6 bases and J gave up 0 bases; unmatched junction bases: 1. From germline, CDR1 is MNHEY and CDR2 SVGAGI.

V and J are TRBV10-1 and TRBJ2-7; 7 bases agree with TRBD1. CDR3 length: 17 residues. V gave up 9 bases and J gave up 0 bases; unmatched junction bases: 17. In germline, CDR1 is WNHNN, CDR2 SYGVQD (reference sequence). CDR3 DNA: TGCGCCAGTAAGAGAGTCAAACAGGGGATAGGCTCCTACGAGCAGTACTTC. Translating gives CASKRVKQGIGSYEQYF.

V usage is TRBV7-2 and J usage is TRBJ1-1; D unresolved. The CDR3 loop spans 13 amino acids. The V end was cut by 3 bases, the J end by 4 bases, with 9 bases between. CDR1 SGHTA and CDR2 FQGNSA come from the germline V gene. The CDR3 region is CASSFGFSTEAFF. The CDR3 coding sequence is TGTGCCAGCAGCTTCGGTTTTAGCACTGAAGCTTTCTTT. The variable domain in full, completed from reference TRBV7-2 and TRBJ1-1, reads GAGVSQSPSNKVTEKGKDVELRCDPISGHTALYWYRQSLGQGLEFLIYFQGNSAPDKSGLPSDRFSAERTGGSVSTLTIQRTQQEDSAVYLCASSFGFSTEAFFGQGTRLTVV.

The rearrangement links TRBV6-1 to TRBJ1-2; TRBD1 agrees at 9 bases. Germline loops: CDR1 MNHNS, CDR2 SASEGT. The CDR3 spans 16 residues. V trimming: 4 bases; J trimming: 2 bases; junction bases outside the gene matches: 8. The CDR3 reads CASSGTGVLSNYGYTF. CDR3 DNA sequence: TGTGCCAGCAGTGGGACAGGGGTACTGAGCAACTATGGCTACACCTTC.

The V gene is TRBV6-1, the J gene TRBJ1-1; D gene unclear. The CDR3 has 15 residues. V was pared by 1 base and J by 2 bases, with 11 bases between. The germline gives CDR1 MNHNS, CDR2 SASEGT. CDR3 sequence (DNA): TGTGCCAGCAGTGAAGGCTGGAGAGATAACACTGAAGCTTTCTTT. This codes for CASSEGWRDNTEAFF.

The genes are TRBV29-1 and TRBJ1-2, with D perhaps TRBD1 (5 bases). V lost 7 bases, J lost 3 bases, and 15 bases lay in between. CDR1 is SQVTM and CDR2 is ANQGSEA in the germline V gene. CDR3 length: 13 residues. The DNA for the CDR3 is TGCAGCGCCCTGTGGGGACTGGACTATGGCTACACCTTC. Amino acid sequence: CSALWGLDYGYTF.

The chain carries TRBV19 and TRBJ1-5; D is unclear. V dropped 3 bases and J dropped 5 bases, with 8 bases sitting between them. Per the germline V gene, CDR1 is LNHDA and CDR2 is SQIVND (reference sequence). The CDR3 spans 13 residues. The CDR3 region is CASSMRAYQPQHF. CDR3 DNA sequence: TGTGCCAGTAGTATGAGGGCCTATCAGCCCCAGCATTTT.

The genes are TRBV4-3 and TRBJ2-1; TRBD2 aligns across 9 bases. The germline gives CDR1 LGHNA, CDR2 YSLEER. The CDR3 length is 16 residues. The trim removed 3 bases at V and 4 bases at J, leaving 7 bases unmatched. The CDR3: CASSQATSGKYNEQFF. DNA of the CDR3: TGCGCCAGCAGCCAGGCGACTAGCGGAAAATACAATGAGCAGTTCTTC.

This chain joins TRBV30 and TRBJ1-1; 9 bases agree with TRBD1. This CDR3 is 15 amino acids long. V was clipped by 3 bases and J by 5 bases; unmatched bases: 10. Germline loops: CDR1 GTSNPN, CDR2 SVGIG (reference sequence). DNA for the CDR3: TGTGCCTGGAGGACCGCCGGGACAGGGTCAACTGAAGCTTTCTTT. It is translated as CAWRTAGTGSTEAFF.

J is TRBJ1-6 and V is TRBV6-5, with no clear D. CDR1 MNHEY and CDR2 SVGAGI come from the germline V gene. The V gene lost 8 bases and the J gene lost 5 bases, with 13 bases spanning the gap. The length of the CDR3 is 14 residues. The DNA for the CDR3 is TGTGCCAGCCGGCGGGGATGGGATAATTCACCCCTCCACTTT. The encoded protein is CASRRGWDNSPLHF.

The chain uses TRBV4-3 and TRBJ1-6, with D possibly matching TRBD1 (6 bases). The CDR3 runs to 15 residues. V lost 3 bases and J lost 4, with 10 bases in between. CDR1 is LGHNA, CDR2 YSLEER, per germline. The CDR3 DNA reads TGCGCCAGCAGCCAGGCAGGGGTTTATAATTCACCCCTCCACTTT. Its protein product is CASSQAGVYNSPLHF.

This chain links TRBV10-2 with TRBJ2-7; perhaps TRBD2 as D (7 bases). V was trimmed by 10 bases and J by 2 bases, leaving 18 bases between them. The CDR3 spans 14 residues. CDR1 and CDR2 from the germline V gene are WSHSY and SAAADI. The CDR3 DNA is TGCGCCACCAGGGGTACGGGGGGCACCTACGAGCAGTACTTC. It is translated as CATRGTGGTYEQYF.

The chain joins TRBV4-3 to TRBJ1-2; 9 nucleotides match TRBD1. CDR1 is LGHNA and CDR2 is YSLEER in the germline V gene. The CDR3 consists of 15 residues. J lost 0 bases, V lost 3 bases, and 2 bases had no gene match. The CDR3 DNA sequence: TGCGCCAGCAGCCAGGGACAGGGAGCTAACTATGGCTACACCTTC. It codes for CASSQGQGANYGYTF.

The chain carries TRBV19 and TRBJ1-2; TRBD1 is a possible D gene (5 bases). The CDR3 is made up of 14 amino acids. The ends were cut back, 7 bases at V and 7 bases at J, with 19 bases in the middle. CDR1 is LNHDA, CDR2 SQIVND, per germline (reference sequence). CDR3 in amino acids: CASTFDSAAGGYTF. As DNA, the CDR3 is TGTGCCAGTACCTTTGACAGTGCTGCCGGTGGCTACACCTTC.

V gene TRBV5-4 combines with J gene TRBJ1-2; D is possibly TRBD1 (6 bases). Trimming took off 2 bases at V and 3 bases at J, with 11 bases between the two ends. The CDR3 is 14 residues long. Germline V gene lookup returns CDR1 SGHNT and CDR2 YYREEE (reference sequence). The CDR3 coding sequence is TGTGCCAGCAGCTTCCGGGGGGGCGACTATGGCTACACCTTC. It encodes CASSFRGGDYGYTF.

This clone was seen many times. The V call is TRBV2, the J call TRBJ1-6; 7 nucleotides match TRBD1. The CDR3 is made up of 14 amino acids. CDR1 and CDR2 (germline): SNHLY, FYNNEI. The junction had 7 bases not matched to a gene; V was cut back by 7 bases and J by 7 bases. CDR3 sequence (DNA): TGTGCCAGCACATGGACAGGATCGAATTCACCCCTCCACTTT. It yields the protein CASTWTGSNSPLHF.

The chain carries TRBV6-1 and TRBJ1-4; D call uncertain. Germline V lookup: CDR1 MNHNS, CDR2 SASEGT. The CDR3 extends over 16 amino acids. The V and J ends lost 3 bases and 0 bases respectively, with 11 bases between them. The CDR3 loop is CASSDRGGATNEKLFF. CDR3 DNA: TGTGCCAGCAGTGATCGAGGCGGCGCAACTAATGAAAAACTGTTTTTT.

The chain joins TRBV14 to TRBJ2-1; possible D gene TRBD2, 6 bases. Trimming pared 4 bases from V and 7 bases from J, leaving 14 bases between. Germline V lookup: CDR1 SGHDN, CDR2 FVKESK. CDR3 length: 14 amino acids. The CDR3 region is CASSLDGSRNEQFF. CDR3 in DNA: TGTGCCAGCAGCCTGGACGGGAGCCGGAATGAGCAGTTCTTC.

The chain links TRBV7-9 to TRBJ1-4, with 8 bases identical to TRBD1. V lost 1 base and J lost 7; bases outside the gene matches: 8. The CDR3 contains 16 residues. Looked up from germline, CDR1 is SEHNR and CDR2 is FQNEAQ (reference sequence). The CDR3 protein is CASSLERWTGSEKLFF. CDR3 DNA: TGTGCCAGCAGCTTAGAGAGGTGGACAGGGAGTGAAAAACTGTTTTTT.

The chain couples TRBV7-9 to TRBJ1-6; no clear D gene. CDR3 length equals 15 residues. V shed 5 bases and J shed 6 bases, with 14 bases lying between them. Germline V gene sequence: CDR1 SEHNR, CDR2 FQNEAQ (reference sequence). CDR3 coding DNA: TGTGCCAGCAGCCCAGTGGGAGTCCGTAATTCACCCCTCCACTTT. Translated: CASSPVGVRNSPLHF.